Shown below are 17 T cell receptor beta chains from a single sample sequenced in a study of T cells in Graves' hyperthyroidism and ophthalmopathy (dated by TCRdb to the late 2010s). Libraries were prepared through multiplex PCR. Sequencing used an Illumina HiSeq 2000. Amplification of TCR beta CDR3 regions was carried out from RNA transcripts. The first round of RT-PCR for the TCR CDR3 was performed with the HTBI primer set and the Qiagen OneStep RT-PCR kit. TCRdb reanalyzed the raw reads on its own, using fastp at Q25 for trimming and MiXCR for clone calling, and kept in-frame beta chains. Identical CDR3 proteins give one entry, which carries the most common genes and DNA. The sample table lists more than 350,000 distinct CDR3 sequences, more than 13% of them with a count of one. Around a third of the sample is in the top ten clones. The sequenced material came from blood. These receptors were obtained from a woman aged 25 to 39 with Graves' hyperthyroidism.

This clonotype was found a few times. The chain links TRBV12-3 or TRBV12-4 to TRBJ2-7; D remains ambiguous. This CDR3 contains 12 residues. V dropped 8 bases and J dropped 7 bases, with 15 bases sitting between them. The CDR3 spells CASGESTLEQYF. For the CDR3, the DNA is TGTGCCAGCGGAGAATCTACGTTAGAGCAGTACTTC.

This clonotype has more than one count but fewer than ten. The chain combines TRBV6-1 with TRBJ2-7; TRBD2 agrees at 8 bases. J gave up 3 bases and V 6 bases, and 10 bases lay outside the gene matches. This CDR3 has 15 amino acids. Per the germline V gene, CDR1 is MNHNS and CDR2 is SASEGT. The CDR3 nucleotides are TGTGCCAGCAGGCCTGGGGGTAGCGGGGTCTACGAGCAGTACTTC. This gives the protein CASRPGGSGVYEQYF.

There are many counts of this clonotype. V usage is TRBV27 and J usage is TRBJ1-5; D not certain. Germline values: CDR1 MNHEY, CDR2 SMNVEV (reference sequence). There are 12 residues in the CDR3. The ends were cut back, 6 bases at V and 1 base at J, with 4 bases in the middle. CDR3 in DNA: TGTGCCAGCAGGCAGAGCAATCAGCCCCAGCATTTT. Its translation is CASRQSNQPQHF.

The chain uses TRBV18 and TRBJ1-2; D perhaps matches TRBD1 (5 bases). V gave up 3 bases and J gave up 8 bases, with 13 bases separating them. The CDR3 has 13 residues. The germline CDR1 and CDR2 sequences are KGHSH and LQKENI. CDR3 protein: CASSPGLSWGYTF. CDR3 nucleotide sequence: TGTGCCAGCTCACCGGGACTTTCTTGGGGCTACACCTTC.

This clonotype was seen ten or more times. This chain uses TRBV18 with TRBJ2-7; D is unclear. V was pared by 0 bases and J by 0 bases, with 12 bases between. CDR1 and CDR2 from the germline V gene are KGHSH and LQKENI. The CDR3 contains 16 residues. CDR3 loop: CASSPPNLAVSYEQYF. The CDR3 region has the DNA TGTGCCAGCTCACCACCGAATTTAGCAGTCTCCTACGAGCAGTACTTC.

The genes are TRBV5-1 and TRBJ2-2; the D is unclear. The CDR3 extends over 13 amino acids. Trimming pared 0 bases from V and 4 bases from J, leaving 4 bases between. Germline values: CDR1 SGHRS, CDR2 YFSETQ. CDR3 nucleotide sequence: TGCGCCAGCAGCTTGGACGTCACCGGGGAGCTGTTTTTT. Protein product: CASSLDVTGELFF.

This clonotype appeared many times. V and J are TRBV6-1 and TRBJ2-2, with 9 positions matching TRBD2. Germline V gene data show CDR1 as MNHNS and CDR2 as SASEGT. The CDR3 length is 14 residues. V was clipped by 11 bases and J by 5 bases; unmatched bases: 9. Here the CDR3 reads CAAGGGRNTGELFF. CDR3 in DNA: TGTGCCGCGGGGGGGGGGCGAAATACCGGGGAGCTGTTTTTT.

This clonotype appeared many times. The rearrangement joins TRBV18 to TRBJ1-1, with D hard to call. Germline values: CDR1 KGHSH, CDR2 LQKENI. The V end was cut by 5 bases, the J end by 1 base, with 8 bases between. The CDR3 runs 13 residues. The CDR3: CASSSAENTEAFF. CDR3 sequence (DNA): TGTGCCAGCTCATCGGCAGAGAACACTGAAGCTTTCTTT.

This clonotype was counted at least ten times. The V gene is TRBV20-1, the J gene TRBJ2-7; D might be TRBD1 (6 bases). The V and J ends lost 3 bases and 2 bases respectively, with 17 bases between them. The germline V gene encodes CDR1 DFQATT and CDR2 SNEGSKA (reference sequence). There are 15 residues in the CDR3. The CDR3 sequence: CSARTGQRLTYEQYF. The CDR3 nucleotides read TGCAGTGCTAGGACGGGACAACGTCTAACCTACGAGCAGTACTTC.

Many counts were recorded for this clonotype. The J gene is TRBJ2-7, the V gene TRBV27; D is uncertain. Per germline, CDR1 MNHEY and CDR2 SMNVEV (reference sequence). Trimming took 8 bases from V and 4 from J, leaving 15 bases between them. The CDR3 has 13 amino acids. The DNA of the CDR3 is TGTGCCAGCCGAGCTCGGCCCCAGTACGAGCAGTACTTC. Protein: CASRARPQYEQYF.

V usage is TRBV15 and J usage is TRBJ2-5; 15 bases align to TRBD2. Per germline, CDR1 LNHNV and CDR2 YYDKDF (reference sequence). The junction had 3 bases not matched to a gene; V was cut back by 5 bases and J by 2 bases. The CDR3 has 16 amino acids. CDR3 bases: TGTGCCACCAGCGGGACTAGCGGGGGGTTACAAGAGACCCAGTACTTC. Translated, it gives CATSGTSGGLQETQYF.

This clonotype was detected many times. The V gene is TRBV12-3 or TRBV12-4, the J gene TRBJ2-5, with D maybe TRBD1 (5 bases). The CDR3 consists of 13 residues. The V end was cut by 3 bases, the J end by 5 bases, with 10 bases between. The CDR3 here is CASSFDSGETQYF. CDR3 in DNA: TGTGCCAGCAGTTTTGACAGTGGGGAGACCCAGTACTTC.

The gene calls are TRBV7-9 and TRBJ2-1; D is ambiguous. Germline CDR1 is SEHNR and CDR2 is FQNEAQ (reference sequence). The length of the CDR3 is 12 residues. Deletions cut 5 bases from V and 6 bases from J, with 8 bases between. The CDR3, as DNA: TGTGCCAGCAGCCTAAGTCCCAATGAGCAGTTCTTC. This sequence encodes CASSLSPNEQFF.

On this clonotype: A much larger clone is a single base away; this may be a read error. The V and J genes are TRBV5-1 and TRBJ1-4; the D gene is possibly TRBD1 (6 bases). The ends were cut back, 4 bases at V and 0 bases at J, with 13 bases in the middle. Germline lookup yields CDR1 SGHRS and CDR2 YFSETQ. This CDR3 has 16 amino acids. The CDR3 coding sequence is TGCGCCAGCAGCCTCGACAGGTATGCAACTAATGAAAAACTGTTTTTT. Amino acids: CASSLDRYATNEKLFF.

The gene calls are TRBV7-2 and TRBJ2-5, with TRBD2 matching over 15 bases. Germline CDR1 SGHTA, CDR2 FQGNSA. The length of the CDR3 is 21 residues. V trimming: 5 bases; J trimming: 3 bases; junction bases outside the gene matches: 19. The CDR3 coding sequence is TGTGCCAGCAGCCCAACCCCGGGACTAGCGGGAGGCTATCCCAAAAAAGAGACCCAGTACTTC. It codes for CASSPTPGLAGGYPKKETQYF.

The chain combines TRBV5-5 with TRBJ2-7; weak D call: TRBD1 (5 bases). This CDR3 comprises 15 residues. Germline V lookup: CDR1 SGHKS, CDR2 YYEKEE (reference sequence). V gave up 1 base and J gave up 2 bases, with 13 bases separating them. CDR3 amino acids: CASSLNIYRTYEQYF. CDR3 DNA: TGTGCCAGCAGCTTGAACATTTACAGGACCTACGAGCAGTACTTC.

The chain couples TRBV27 to TRBJ1-5, with TRBD1 identical over 8 bases. V lost 2 bases, J lost 3 bases, and 9 bases stayed unmatched. Germline-derived CDR1 and CDR2 are MNHEY and SMNVEV (reference sequence). CDR3 length: 17 amino acids. CDR3 amino acids: CASSLGTGPKSNQPQHF. DNA for the CDR3: TGTGCCAGCAGTTTAGGGACAGGACCGAAGTCCAATCAGCCCCAGCATTTT.